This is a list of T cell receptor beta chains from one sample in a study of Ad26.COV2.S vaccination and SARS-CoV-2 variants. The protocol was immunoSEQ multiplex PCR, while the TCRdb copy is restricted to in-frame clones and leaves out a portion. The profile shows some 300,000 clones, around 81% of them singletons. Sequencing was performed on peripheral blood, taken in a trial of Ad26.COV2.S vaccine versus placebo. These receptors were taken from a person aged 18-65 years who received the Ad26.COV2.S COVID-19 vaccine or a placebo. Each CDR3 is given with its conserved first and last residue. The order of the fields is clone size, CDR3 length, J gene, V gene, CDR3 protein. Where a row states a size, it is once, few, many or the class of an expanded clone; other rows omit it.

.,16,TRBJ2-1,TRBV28,CASSPPGTGRINEQFF
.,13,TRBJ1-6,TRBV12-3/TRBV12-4,CASKGQGNSPLHF
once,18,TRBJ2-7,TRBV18,CASSPRERDRGLFYEQYF
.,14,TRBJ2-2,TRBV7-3,CASSAQGNTGELFF
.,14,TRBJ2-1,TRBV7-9,CASSPRFSLNEQFF
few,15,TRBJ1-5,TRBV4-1,CASRPDRVSNQPQHF
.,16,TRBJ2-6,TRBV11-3,CASSQGVVSGANVLTF
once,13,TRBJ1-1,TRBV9,CASSVAGEAEAFF
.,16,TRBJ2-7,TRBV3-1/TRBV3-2,CASSQELGDRGNEQYF
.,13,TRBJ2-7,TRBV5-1,CASNSESSYEQYF
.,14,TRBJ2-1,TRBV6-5,CASRDGHSYNEQFF
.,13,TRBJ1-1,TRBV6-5,CASSLVMNTEAFF
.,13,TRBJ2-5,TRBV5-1,CASSLTVQETQYF
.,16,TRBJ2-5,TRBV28,CASSLWGTGIQETQYF
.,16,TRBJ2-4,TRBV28,CASSSTVILAKNIQYF
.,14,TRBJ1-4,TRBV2,CASSDRAYNEKLFF